This section outlines one TCR beta chain sequence together with its context. Its antigen is not known. From germline, CDR1 is LGHNA and CDR2 YNFKEQ. V was cut by 1 base and J by 7 bases, with 14 bases left in between. The CDR3 has 14 residues. The PCR used 60 Vbeta and 13 Jbeta primers. Profiling relied on immunoSEQ multiplex PCR, and the TCRdb table lists in-frame clones only, not all of them. The table shows 160,000 or so clones, with roughly 78% occurring only once. The data originate from a study of cytomegalovirus exposure and HLA in healthy donors. General observations from the study: According to an earlier analysis, most TCR beta V segments yielded productive rearrangements about 87% or about 30% of the time. Reports showed the classifier diagnosing cytomegalovirus status with high specificity and sensitivity. Reportedly, fewer N-insertions than the roughly 700-donor mean appeared in an Asian-associated ancestry cluster in a later analysis. Common viral pathogens were later found to be apparently linked to several of the most significant clusters.

The material sequenced was PBMCs. The V call is TRBV4-2, the J call TRBJ2-7, with a possible D match to TRBD2 (6 bases). The clonotype originates from a middle-aged woman in good health and CMV-seronegative. This chain's CDR3 is CASSQGPAGGEQYF. Written as DNA, the CDR3 is TGTGCCAGCAGCCAAGGCCCCGCTGGGGGGGAGCAGTACTTC.